A single sample gave rise to the 24 T cell receptor beta chains below, sequenced in a study of blood T cell repertoires in COVID-19. Assay: immunoSEQ multiplex PCR; the TCRdb copy retains only in-frame clones and omits some. The sample yields fewer than 40,000 clones, approximately 85% seen once. What was sequenced was peripheral blood. The receptors originated from a human donor in a cohort sampled during active COVID-19.

As concerns this clone: The junction does not match germline at one end; this may be a read error. Written as DNA, the CDR3 is TGTGCCAGCAGCCAAGAACAGGGGAAAGACAGCGCGGCCTTC. Translating gives CASSQEQGKDSAAF. The chain combines TRBV3-1 (or the pseudogene TRBV3-2) with TRBJ1-2; 7 bases agree with TRBD1. Germline V CDR1 and CDR2: LGHDT, YNNKEL (reference sequence). The CDR3 is 14 amino acids.

The gene calls are TRBV12-5 and TRBJ1-4, with D possibly TRBD1 on 5 matching bases. V lost 4 bases to trimming and J lost 6 bases, with 15 bases between them. CDR1 and CDR2 (germline): LGHNT, FRNRAP. The CDR3 runs 15 residues. The CDR3 DNA reads as TGTGCTAGTGGTTGGGGGGGGAGTATGGATGAAAAACTGTTTTTT. Protein product: CASGWGGSMDEKLFF.

The chain couples TRBV3-1 (or the pseudogene TRBV3-2) to TRBJ2-3, with 10 bases identical to TRBD2. Unmatched junction bases numbered 3, after V lost 6 bases and J lost 0 bases. The germline V gene has CDR1 LGHDT and CDR2 YNNKEL (reference sequence). The length of the CDR3 is 15 residues. The CDR3 spells CASSPTSGSTDTQYF. Written as DNA, the CDR3 is TGTGCCAGCAGTCCGACTAGCGGGAGCACAGATACGCAGTATTTT.

This clone occurred once. The chain couples TRBV29-1 to TRBJ2-1, with D uncertain. CDR1 is SQVTM and CDR2 is ANQGSEA in the germline V gene. This CDR3 has 12 residues. Trimming pared 7 bases from V and 4 bases from J, leaving 11 bases between. CDR3 protein: CSASSPYNEQFF. The CDR3 DNA reads TGCAGCGCCTCTTCCCCGTACAATGAGCAGTTCTTC.

The CDR3 region is CASSPRRGTDTQYF. The CDR3 bases are TGTGCCAGCAGCCCCCGCAGGGGTACAGATACGCAGTATTTT. The genes are TRBV14 and TRBJ2-3; D may be TRBD1 (6 bases). CDR3 length: 14 amino acids. Trimming cost V 4 bases and J 3 bases, with 11 bases left between them. Looked up from germline, CDR1 is SGHDN and CDR2 is FVKESK.

This clone was recorded a few times. The J gene is TRBJ2-7, the V gene TRBV6-6; 8 positions agree with TRBD1. Germline V CDR1 and CDR2: MNHNY, SVGAGI (reference sequence). Losses at the gene ends were 5 bases for V and 1 base for J; bases not matched to a gene: 10. This CDR3 contains 16 residues. CDR3 DNA sequence: TGTGCCAGCAGTCGAACGCCCGGGACAGGTTCCTACGAGCAGTACTTC. This codes for CASSRTPGTGSYEQYF.

This clone was counted once. V and J are TRBV2 and TRBJ1-1; 11 bases align to TRBD1. Germline CDR1 reads SNHLY; CDR2 reads FYNNEI. Germline trimming cut 9 bases from V and 10 bases from J; bases unmatched to any gene: 10. This CDR3 contains 13 residues. In DNA form, the CDR3 reads TGTGCCAGTACCGGGACAGGGGGTACCGGAGCTTTCTTT. Protein sequence: CASTGTGGTGAFF.

This clone was seen a few times. The J gene is TRBJ2-7, the V gene TRBV3-1 (or the pseudogene TRBV3-2); tentative D call: TRBD1 (6 bases). The germline gives CDR1 LGHDT, CDR2 YNNKEL (reference sequence). The CDR3 has 13 amino acids. V lost 4 bases, J lost 6 bases, and 13 bases lay in between. The CDR3 region is CASSPGDRFEQYF. DNA for the CDR3: TGTGCCAGCAGCCCGGGTGACAGGTTCGAGCAGTACTTC.

The V and J genes are TRBV19 and TRBJ2-2; 9 nucleotides agree with TRBD1. Germline CDR1 and CDR2: LNHDA and SQIVND (reference sequence). CDR3 length equals 15 residues. Unmatched junction bases numbered 6, after V lost 4 bases and J lost 6 bases. This CDR3 reads CASSTGQGRAGELFF. The CDR3 DNA reads as TGTGCCAGTAGTACCGGACAGGGGAGGGCCGGGGAGCTGTTTTTT.

CDR3 loop: CSAKDRVSGNTIYF. Here the CDR3 DNA reads TGCAGCGCTAAAGACAGGGTTTCAGGAAACACCATATATTTT. V gene TRBV29-1 combines with J gene TRBJ1-3; TRBD1 matches at 7 bases. With 7 bases clipped from V and 4 bases from J, the junction kept 10 bases outside the gene matches. Germline CDR1 and CDR2: SQVTM and ANQGSEA. The CDR3 contains 14 residues.

The chain recombines TRBV5-4 with TRBJ2-1, with a weak D call TRBD2 (6 bases). The CDR3 spans 15 residues. V lost 0 bases to trimming and J lost 1 base, with 8 bases between them. Germline V gene sequence: CDR1 SGHNT, CDR2 YYREEE (reference sequence). The CDR3 DNA follows: TGTGCCAGCAGCTTGGGCCTAGCGTCCTACAATGAGCAGTTCTTC. Protein product: CASSLGLASYNEQFF.

This chain links TRBV28 with TRBJ1-6, with D unresolved. The length of the CDR3 is 15 residues. Germline V CDR1 and CDR2: MDHEN, SYDVKM. The V gene lost 5 bases and the J gene lost 4 bases, with 12 bases spanning the gap. The DNA for the CDR3 is TGTGCCAGCAGTCCGAGGGAAGGGTATAATTCACCCCTCCACTTT. It codes for CASSPREGYNSPLHF.

The chain uses TRBV5-8 and TRBJ2-5; 14 bases line up with TRBD2. J was trimmed by 3 bases and V by 4 bases; bases with no gene match: 2. From germline, CDR1 is SGHTS and CDR2 YDEGEE. The CDR3 spans 15 residues. The CDR3 region is CASSTTSGGEETQYF. In DNA form, the CDR3 reads TGTGCCAGCAGCACGACTAGCGGGGGGGAAGAGACCCAGTACTTC.

V and J are TRBV3-1 (or the pseudogene TRBV3-2) and TRBJ1-6, with 10 positions matching TRBD1. This CDR3 contains 14 residues. Trimming removed 7 bases from V and 7 bases from J; junction bases left unmatched: 4. Per the germline V gene, CDR1 is LGHDT and CDR2 is YNNKEL (reference sequence). The CDR3 bases are TGTGCCAGCATCGGGACAGGGGTCAATTCACCCCTCCACTTT. Translated, it gives CASIGTGVNSPLHF.

The chain combines TRBV2 with TRBJ2-2, with TRBD2 matching over 10 bases. This CDR3 comprises 21 residues. Per the germline V gene, CDR1 is SNHLY and CDR2 is FYNNEI. J gave up 1 base and V 6 bases, and 20 bases lay outside the gene matches. CDR3 in amino acids: CASSPQITAGVAGGNTGELFF. Written as DNA, the CDR3 is TGTGCCAGCAGCCCACAAATAACAGCGGGGGTAGCGGGAGGGAACACCGGGGAGCTGTTTTTT.

In its sample, this clone was seen once. The CDR3: CASSPGQGVSPLHF. CDR3 in DNA: TGTGCCAGCAGCCCAGGGCAGGGGGTCTCACCCCTCCACTTT. This rearrangement joins TRBV7-2 to TRBJ1-6; TRBD1 aligns across 7 bases. This CDR3 contains 14 residues. Germline V CDR1 and CDR2: SGHTA, FQGNSA. The junction had 8 bases not matched to a gene; V was cut back by 5 bases and J by 10 bases.

The V gene is TRBV6-5, the J gene TRBJ2-7, with TRBD1 matching over 9 bases. The V segment lost 7 bases and the J segment 7 bases; nucleotides outside the gene matches: 8. Germline assignment: CDR1 MNHEY and CDR2 SVGAGI. The CDR3 length is 13 residues. The CDR3 DNA reads TGTGCCAGCAATGGGGACAGGGTTGGAGAGCAGTACTTC. It encodes CASNGDRVGEQYF.

The rearrangement links TRBV6-1 to TRBJ1-2; possible D gene TRBD1, 5 bases. Between the trimmed V and J ends, which lost 2 bases and 7 bases, there was a span of 11 bases. CDR3 length equals 13 residues. The V gene's germline CDR1 is MNHNS and CDR2 SASEGT. The CDR3 reads CASSEMEGTGYTF. The CDR3, as DNA: TGTGCCAGCAGTGAAATGGAGGGGACTGGCTACACCTTC.

The rearrangement links TRBV4-1 to TRBJ1-4; 10 bases map to TRBD1. This CDR3 comprises 17 residues. From germline, CDR1 is MGHRA and CDR2 YSYEKL. Trimming removed 1 base from V and 5 bases from J; junction bases left unmatched: 7. CDR3 amino acids: CASSQGTGGFRNEKLFF. The DNA of the CDR3 is TGCGCCAGCAGCCAAGGGACAGGGGGATTCAGGAATGAAAAACTGTTTTTT.

This rearrangement joins TRBV5-1 to TRBJ2-3, with a possible D match to TRBD1 (5 bases). The CDR3 sequence is 14 residues long. V gave up 3 bases and J gave up 3 bases, with 11 bases separating them. Germline V gene sequence: CDR1 SGHRS, CDR2 YFSETQ. The CDR3 region is CASSSRTTTDTQYF. DNA for the CDR3: TGCGCCAGCAGCTCACGGACAACAACAGATACGCAGTATTTT.

The chain couples TRBV5-4 to TRBJ2-5; 12 bases agree with TRBD2. V lost 0 bases, J lost 5 bases, and 8 bases stayed unmatched. CDR3 length: 17 residues. CDR1 and CDR2 (germline): SGHNT, YYREEE (reference sequence). In nucleotides, the CDR3 is TGTGCCAGCAGCTTGGCCCCGACTAGCGGGGGTGACGAGACCCAGTACTTC. Translation: CASSLAPTSGGDETQYF.

The chain has TRBV4-2 and TRBJ1-2, with a possible D match to TRBD1 (6 bases). The length of the CDR3 is 15 residues. V shed 3 bases and J shed 2 bases, with 13 bases lying between them. Germline CDR1 is LGHNA and CDR2 is YNFKEQ. CDR3 region: CASSQSGGANYGYTF. The CDR3 coding sequence is TGTGCCAGCAGCCAGAGCGGGGGGGCGAACTATGGCTACACCTTC.

This rearrangement joins TRBV7-2 to TRBJ2-7; possible D gene TRBD1, 6 bases. V dropped 6 bases and J dropped 7 bases, with 13 bases sitting between them. This CDR3 spans 12 amino acids. Germline V lookup: CDR1 SGHTA, CDR2 FQGNSA. The CDR3 nucleotides read TGTGCCAGCAGTCAGGGGTTTGGGGAGCAGTACTTC. The encoded protein is CASSQGFGEQYF.

CDR3 coding DNA: TGTGCCACCAGCAGGGGCCCGGGGAATGAGCAGTTCTTC. This encodes CATSRGPGNEQFF. The chain uses TRBV15 and TRBJ2-1; perhaps TRBD2 as D (5 bases). The germline V gene has CDR1 LNHNV and CDR2 YYDKDF (reference sequence). The CDR3 has 13 amino acids. Trimming shortened V by 3 bases and J by 7 bases, and 10 bases separated the two germline ends.